This TCR beta chain is from a study of human T cells and chemical hapten exposure. Regarding time point: pre-sensitization, week 0. Treatment of the sample: therapeutic diphenylcyclopropenone sensitization with weekly scalp DPC. Germline-derived CDR1 and CDR2 are SEHNR and FQNEAQ (reference sequence). This CDR3 spans 19 amino acids. V shed 1 base, J shed 14 bases, and the junction held 19 bases outside the gene matches. TCRdb processed the RACE reads anew with MiXCR; each CDR3 protein has one entry. The data show more than 250,000 distinct CDR3 sequences, with about 9% seen just once and 2.3% held by the top ten.

This TCR was recovered from a middle-aged woman with alopecia areata. Some clones in this sample may be carry-over from other donors' samples. The rearrangement uses TRBV7-9 and TRBJ2-1; 14 bases match TRBD2. The sample consisted of whole blood, taken in connection with sensitization to the hapten diphenylcyclopropenone (DPC). The CDR3: CASSLVLYGTSGRDSREFF. In DNA form, the CDR3 reads TGTGCCAGCAGCTTAGTTTTATATGGGACTAGCGGGAGAGATTCGAGGGAGTTCTTC.